The clone carrying this T cell receptor beta chain was detected only once. V was pared by 1 base and J by 0 bases, with 13 bases between. Germline V lookup: CDR1 SGHAT, CDR2 FQNNGV. The CDR3 loop spans 17 amino acids. This record comes from a study of blood T cell repertoires in COVID-19. Across the whole study: PBMCs, B-cell-depleted T cells, or T cells were the source of the cDNA or gDNA that made up the material.

Clones were read by immunoSEQ multiplex PCR, and TCRdb kept only the in-frame ones, dropping some. The table records about 320,000 clones, over 70% of them present only once. The sample consisted of peripheral blood. The receptor's source is a woman aged 45-59 years with acute or convalescent COVID-19. The V and J genes are TRBV11-2 and TRBJ1-5; possibly TRBD1 for D (5 bases). The chain's CDR3 is CASSLVQGLYSNQPQHF. Here the CDR3 DNA reads TGTGCCAGCAGCTTAGTCCAGGGCCTTTATAGCAATCAGCCCCAGCATTTT.